These T cell receptor beta chains were read from a single sample in a study of T cells in Graves' hyperthyroidism and ophthalmopathy. MiXCR was run by TCRdb on the multiplex PCR reads, yielding one entry per CDR3 protein. The sample shows about 420,000 distinct CDR3 sequences, 15% to 18% of them seen only once. The sequencing sample was made of blood. The receptors shown here come from a woman aged 18-29 years with Graves' hyperthyroidism. The CDR3 runs from the conserved cysteine through the conserved F or W. The order of the fields is V gene, J gene, clone size, D gene, CDR3 protein, CDR3 DNA. D genes are given only for firm matches. Part of the rows lack a size; the others show once, few, many or a class for expanded clones.

TRBV3-1,TRBJ2-7,.,.,CASSQGTGPPAHEQYF,TGTGCCAGCAGCCAAGGGACGGGACCTCCGGCGCACGAGCAGTACTTC
TRBV5-1,TRBJ1-1,few,.,CASSFGWEEAFF,TGTGCCAGCAGCTTTGGTTGGGAAGAAGCTTTCTTT
TRBV27,TRBJ2-7,few,.,CASSRPRGEQYF,TGTGCCAGCAGTCGCCCGCGGGGCGAGCAGTACTTC
TRBV19,TRBJ2-7,.,.,CASSIDLAREYEQYF,TGTGCCAGTAGTATAGATCTTGCGAGGGAATACGAGCAGTACTTC
TRBV6-6,TRBJ2-5,many,.,CASSYLGTQYF,TGTGCCAGCAGTTACCTGGGGACCCAGTACTTC
TRBV2,TRBJ2-4,many,.,CASEGVAKNIQYF,TGTGCCAGCGAGGGGGTAGCCAAAAACATTCAGTACTTC
TRBV6-2/TRBV6-3,TRBJ2-1,.,.,CASSYSGLDYLRSYNEQFF,TGTGCCAGCAGTTACTCGGGACTCGATTACCTTCGCTCCTACAATGAGCAGTTCTTC
TRBV4-1,TRBJ1-5,few,.,CASSDGGLNQPQQF,TGCGCCAGCAGCGATGGGGGGCTAAATCAGCCCCAGCAATTT
TRBV20-1,TRBJ1-1,many,TRBD1,CSAYGTANTEAFF,TGCAGTGCTTATGGGACAGCGAACACTGAAGCTTTCTTT
TRBV6-1,TRBJ2-2,.,.,CASSWAGWTGELFF,TGTGCCAGCAGTTGGGCAGGGTGGACCGGGGAGCTGTTTTTT
TRBV9,TRBJ1-3,few,.,CASSVSKSGGAGPGNTIYF,TGTGCCAGCAGCGTTAGTAAGAGCGGGGGCGCAGGGCCTGGAAACACCATATATTTT
TRBV6-1,TRBJ1-3,many,.,CASKGSGNTIYF,TGTGCCAGCAAAGGGTCGGGAAACACCATATATTTT
TRBV28,TRBJ1-3,many,.,CASSFIFGGPRGNTIYF,TGTGCCAGCAGTTTTATCTTTGGGGGACCGCGGGGAAACACCATATATTTT
TRBV20-1,TRBJ2-2,many,TRBD2,CSADTSEGTGELFF,TGCAGTGCTGATACTAGCGAGGGCACCGGGGAGCTGTTTTTT
TRBV30,TRBJ2-7,many,TRBD2,CAWSGGSKYEQYF,TGTGCCTGGAGTGGCGGGAGTAAATACGAGCAGTACTTC
TRBV10-3,TRBJ2-7,many,TRBD2,CATRQGASGSSVSYEQYF,TGTGCCACACGACAAGGAGCTAGCGGGAGCTCCGTCTCCTACGAGCAGTACTTC
TRBV9,TRBJ1-2,few,.,CASSVVDSPYGYTF,TGTGCCAGCAGCGTAGTAGACAGTCCCTATGGCTACACCTTC
TRBV14,TRBJ1-5,.,.,CASKDARQPQHF,TGTGCCAGCAAGGACGCTAGGCAGCCCCAGCATTTT
TRBV20-1,TRBJ2-1,many,TRBD1,CSALRGRLRNEQFF,TGCAGTGCCCTAAGGGGGCGATTGAGGAATGAGCAGTTCTTC
TRBV20-1,TRBJ2-3,many,.,CSAENGGRRDTQYF,TGCAGTGCTGAAAACGGGGGGCGCAGAGATACGCAGTATTTT
TRBV29-1,TRBJ1-4,few,TRBD1,CSAEARGSEKLFF,TGCAGCGCTGAAGCCAGGGGGAGTGAAAAACTGTTTTTT
TRBV20-1,TRBJ1-2,many,.,CSASGEGYGYTF,TGCAGTGCTAGCGGCGAAGGCTATGGCTACACCTTC
TRBV28,TRBJ1-5,.,.,CASSTLGWQTFSNQPQHF,TGTGCCAGCAGCACCCTGGGGTGGCAGACATTTAGCAATCAGCCCCAGCATTTT
TRBV6-5,TRBJ1-2,many,.,CASSYEQYYGYTF,TGTGCCAGCAGTTACGAACAGTACTATGGCTACACCTTC
TRBV11-2,TRBJ2-1,many,TRBD2,CASSPGLAGENEQFF,TGTGCCAGCAGCCCGGGACTAGCGGGAGAGAATGAGCAGTTCTTC
TRBV9,TRBJ2-1,few,TRBD2,CASSVASGSWGEQFF,TGTGCCAGCAGCGTAGCTAGCGGATCCTGGGGTGAGCAGTTCTTC
TRBV6-5,TRBJ2-1,.,.,CASSYYRDSSQFF,TGTGCCAGCAGTTACTATCGGGACTCATCACAGTTCTTC
TRBV5-1,TRBJ2-3,.,.,CAGSLRGGGWVNTDTQYF,TGCGCCGGCAGCCTACGAGGAGGAGGGTGGGTGAACACAGATACGCAGTATTTT
TRBV6-1,TRBJ2-5,few,TRBD2,CASSFAPRGGGETQYF,TGTGCCAGCAGTTTCGCCCCCCGGGGGGGGGGGGAGACCCAGTACTTC
TRBV28,TRBJ1-3,few,.,CASRRPGFSGNTIYF,TGTGCCAGCAGGCGTCCAGGCTTCTCTGGAAACACCATATATTTT
TRBV29-1,TRBJ2-5,many,.,CSVGDQIRGETQYF,TGCAGCGTTGGGGACCAAATTCGGGGGGAGACCCAGTACTTC
TRBV12-3/TRBV12-4,TRBJ2-5,many,.,CASSLEGDETQYF,TGTGCCAGCAGTTTAGAGGGGGATGAGACCCAGTACTTC
TRBV19,TRBJ1-4,.,TRBD1,CASSIIQGARDEKLFF,TGTGCCAGTAGTATTATACAGGGGGCGCGAGATGAAAAACTGTTTTTT
TRBV28,TRBJ1-1,.,TRBD1,CASSLTGTGKNTEAFF,TGTGCCAGCAGTCTCACCGGGACAGGTAAAAACACTGAAGCTTTCTTT
TRBV3-1,TRBJ1-2,.,.,CASSYYTSGPGNGYTF,TGTGCCAGCAGCTACTACACTAGCGGACCGGGGAATGGCTACACCTTC
TRBV7-3,TRBJ2-1,many,TRBD1,CASSLGTGVSNEQFF,TGTGCCAGCAGCTTAGGGACAGGGGTTAGCAATGAGCAGTTCTTC
TRBV28,TRBJ1-5,many,.,CASSRGGPSNQPQHF,TGTGCCAGCAGTAGGGGAGGACCTAGCAATCAGCCCCAGCATTTT
TRBV27,TRBJ2-7,many,.,CASSGGLIRDEQYF,TGTGCCAGCAGCGGGGGACTCATCAGGGACGAGCAGTACTTC
TRBV15,TRBJ2-7,many,TRBD2,CATSRELAGSYEQYF,TGTGCCACCAGCAGAGAACTAGCGGGGTCCTACGAGCAGTACTTC
TRBV19,TRBJ2-7,many,TRBD2,CASSPTSAGNYEQYF,TGTGCCAGTAGTCCCACTAGCGCCGGGAACTACGAGCAGTACTTC
TRBV13,TRBJ1-6,many,TRBD1,CASSFSRDRGYNSPLHF,TGTGCCAGCAGCTTCTCCCGGGACAGGGGATATAATTCACCCCTCCACTTT
TRBV13,TRBJ2-1,many,.,CASSPKEGRTYNEQFF,TGTGCCAGCAGTCCTAAGGAGGGAAGGACCTACAATGAGCAGTTCTTC
TRBV5-1,TRBJ2-7,many,.,CASSQSAGSYEQYF,TGCGCCAGCAGCCAGTCCGCAGGATCGTACGAGCAGTACTTC
TRBV10-3,TRBJ2-1,.,TRBD2,CAISESGLAGVEIDEQFF,TGTGCCATCAGTGAGTCGGGACTAGCGGGAGTTGAAATCGATGAGCAGTTCTTC
TRBV2,TRBJ2-6,many,.,CASAGANVLTF,TGTGCCAGCGCTGGGGCCAACGTCCTGACTTTC
TRBV7-2,TRBJ2-4,few,.,CASSLPAYRVFWKNIQYF,TGTGCCAGCAGCTTACCCGCCTACAGGGTTTTTTGGAAAAACATTCAGTACTTC
TRBV19,TRBJ1-4,many,.,CASSMLQGTGNEKLFF,TGTGCCAGTAGTATGCTTCAGGGGACGGGTAATGAAAAACTGTTTTTT
TRBV20-1,TRBJ2-5,few,TRBD2,CSARIAGLQETQYF,TGCAGTGCTAGAATAGCGGGGCTCCAAGAGACCCAGTACTTC
TRBV6-1,TRBJ1-1,.,TRBD1,CASRTGGLVNTEAFF,TGTGCCAGCCGAACAGGGGGACTTGTGAACACTGAAGCTTTCTTT
TRBV11-2,TRBJ2-7,many,.,CASSPGWGDEQYF,TGTGCCAGCAGCCCTGGGTGGGGGGACGAGCAGTACTTC
TRBV18,TRBJ2-2,.,TRBD1,CASSRRTGLNIGELFF,TGTGCCAGCTCACGCCGGACAGGGTTAAACATCGGGGAGCTGTTTTTT
TRBV18,TRBJ2-1,many,TRBD2,CASSPPSGREMDEFF,TGTGCCAGCTCACCACCTAGCGGGAGGGAGATGGACGAGTTCTTC